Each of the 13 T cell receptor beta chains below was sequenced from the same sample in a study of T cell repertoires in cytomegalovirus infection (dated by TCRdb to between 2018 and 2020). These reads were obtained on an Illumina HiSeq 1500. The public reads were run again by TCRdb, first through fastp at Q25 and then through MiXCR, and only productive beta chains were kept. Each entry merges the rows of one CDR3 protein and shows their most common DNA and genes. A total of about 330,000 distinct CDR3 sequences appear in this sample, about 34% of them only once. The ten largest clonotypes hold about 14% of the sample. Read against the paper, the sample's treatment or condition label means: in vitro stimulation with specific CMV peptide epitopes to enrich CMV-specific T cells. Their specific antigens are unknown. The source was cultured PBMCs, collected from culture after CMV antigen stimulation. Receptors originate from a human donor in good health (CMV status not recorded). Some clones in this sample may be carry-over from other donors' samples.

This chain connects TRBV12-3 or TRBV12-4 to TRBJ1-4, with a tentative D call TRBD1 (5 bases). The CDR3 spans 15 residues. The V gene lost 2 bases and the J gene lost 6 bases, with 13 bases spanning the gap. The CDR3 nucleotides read TGTGCCAGCAGTTTAATAGGGGATGTGGATGAAAAACTGTTTTTT. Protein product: CASSLIGDVDEKLFF.

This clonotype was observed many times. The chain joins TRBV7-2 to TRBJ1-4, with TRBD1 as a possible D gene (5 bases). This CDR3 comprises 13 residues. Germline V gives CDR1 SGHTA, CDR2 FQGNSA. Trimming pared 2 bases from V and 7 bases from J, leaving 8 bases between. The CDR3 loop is CASSLPGREKLFF. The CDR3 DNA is TGTGCCAGCAGCTTACCGGGACGTGAAAAACTGTTTTTT.

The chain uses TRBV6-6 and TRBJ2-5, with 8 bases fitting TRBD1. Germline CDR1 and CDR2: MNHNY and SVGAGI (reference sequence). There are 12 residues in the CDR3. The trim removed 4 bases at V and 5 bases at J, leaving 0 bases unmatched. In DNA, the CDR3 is TGTGCCAGCAGTTGGGACAGGGAGACCCAGTACTTC. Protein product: CASSWDRETQYF.

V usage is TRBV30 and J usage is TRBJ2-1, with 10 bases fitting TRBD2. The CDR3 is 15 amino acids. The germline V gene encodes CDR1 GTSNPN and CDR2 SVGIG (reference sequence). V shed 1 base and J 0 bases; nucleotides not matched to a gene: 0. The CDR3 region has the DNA TGTGCCTGGAGTGCTAGCGGGAGCTCCTACAATGAGCAGTTCTTC. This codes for CAWSASGSSYNEQFF.

DNA of the CDR3: TGTGCCAGTAGTATAGATGGGTCGGGTGAGCAGTTCTTC. Protein product: CASSIDGSGEQFF. The chain recombines TRBV19 with TRBJ2-1, with D uncertain. This CDR3 comprises 13 residues. V was trimmed by 0 bases and J by 9 bases, leaving 9 bases between them. CDR1 is LNHDA, CDR2 SQIVND, per germline (reference sequence).

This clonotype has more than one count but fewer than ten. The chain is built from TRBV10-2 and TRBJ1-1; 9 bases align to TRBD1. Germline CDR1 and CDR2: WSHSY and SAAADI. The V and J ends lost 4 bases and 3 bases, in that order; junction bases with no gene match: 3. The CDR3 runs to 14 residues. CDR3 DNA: TGCGCCAGCAGTGTTGACAGGGGGGACACTGAAGCTTTCTTT. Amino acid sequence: CASSVDRGDTEAFF.

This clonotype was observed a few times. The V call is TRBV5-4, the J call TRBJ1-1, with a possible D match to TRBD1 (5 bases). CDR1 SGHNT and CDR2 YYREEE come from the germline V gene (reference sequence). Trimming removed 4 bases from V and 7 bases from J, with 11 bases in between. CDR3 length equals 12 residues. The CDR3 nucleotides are TGTGCCAGCAGCCCAAGGGACGGTGAAGCTTTCTTT. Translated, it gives CASSPRDGEAFF. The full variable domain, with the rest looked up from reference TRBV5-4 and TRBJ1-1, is ETGVTQSPTHLIKTRGQQVTLRCSSQSGHNTVSWYQQALGQGPQFIFQYYREEENGRGNFPPRFSGLQFPNYSSELNVNALELDDSALYLCASSPRDGEAFFGQGTRLTVV.

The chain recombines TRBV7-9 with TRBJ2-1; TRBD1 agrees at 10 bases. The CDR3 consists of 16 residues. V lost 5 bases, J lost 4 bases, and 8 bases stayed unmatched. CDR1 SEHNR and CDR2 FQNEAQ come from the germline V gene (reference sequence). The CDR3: CASSHYRDRGYNEQFF. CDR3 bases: TGTGCCAGCAGCCATTACCGGGACAGGGGATACAATGAGCAGTTCTTC.

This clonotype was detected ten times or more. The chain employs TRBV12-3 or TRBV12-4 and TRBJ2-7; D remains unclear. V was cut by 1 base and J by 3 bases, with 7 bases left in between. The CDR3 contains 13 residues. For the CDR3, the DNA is TGTGCCAGCAGTTTAGAAATTGTCTACGAGCAGTACGTC. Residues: CASSLEIVYEQYV.

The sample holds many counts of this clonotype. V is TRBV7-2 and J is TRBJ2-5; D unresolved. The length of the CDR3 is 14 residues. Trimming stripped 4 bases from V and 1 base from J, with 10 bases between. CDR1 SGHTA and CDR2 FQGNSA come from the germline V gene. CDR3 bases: TGTGCCAGCAGCTCCCCTGTGGTCCAAGAGACCCAGTACTTC. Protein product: CASSSPVVQETQYF.

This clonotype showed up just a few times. The CDR3 DNA is TGTGCCAGTAGTGGACAGGGTGGGCATGATGGCTACACCTTC. Its translation is CASSGQGGHDGYTF. The chain employs TRBV19 and TRBJ1-2; 8 bases align to TRBD1. The germline CDR1 and CDR2 sequences are LNHDA and SQIVND (reference sequence). The J segment lost 6 bases and the V segment lost 5 bases, leaving 8 bases of the junction unmatched. CDR3 length equals 14 residues.

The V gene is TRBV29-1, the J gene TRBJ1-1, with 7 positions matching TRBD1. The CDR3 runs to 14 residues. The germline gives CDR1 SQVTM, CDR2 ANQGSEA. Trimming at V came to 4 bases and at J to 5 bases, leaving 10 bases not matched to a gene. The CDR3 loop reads CSVVRGTVRTEAFF. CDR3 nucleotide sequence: TGCAGCGTTGTCCGAGGGACAGTTAGAACTGAAGCTTTCTTT.

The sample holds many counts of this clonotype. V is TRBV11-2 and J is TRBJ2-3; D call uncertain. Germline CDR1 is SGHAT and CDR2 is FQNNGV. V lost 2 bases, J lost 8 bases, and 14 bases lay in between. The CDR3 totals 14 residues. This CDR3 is CASSLTDPPGTQYF. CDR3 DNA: TGTGCCAGCAGCTTAACCGACCCACCTGGTACGCAGTATTTT.